The 27 T cell receptor beta chains reported below all come from one sample, sequenced in a study of OX40 agonist ivuxolimab in advanced cancers. The table came from immunoSEQ multiplex PCR; TCRdb's copy has only in-frame clones and leaves some out. Of about 83,000 clones listed, roughly nine tenths are singletons. The sequences come from CD4+ or CD8+ T cells sorted from blood, collected in a trial of the OX40 agonist ivuxolimab. The receptors shown here come from an adult with an advanced solid tumor such as melanoma, head and neck, liver or kidney cancer.

V gene TRBV27 combines with J gene TRBJ2-1; D ambiguous. This CDR3 is built from 14 residues. V was pared by 2 bases and J by 0 bases, with 5 bases between. The germline V gene has CDR1 MNHEY and CDR2 SMNVEV (reference sequence). Written as DNA, the CDR3 is TGTGCCAGCAGTTTAGCTGCCTCCTACAATGAGCAGTTCTTC. Residues: CASSLAASYNEQFF.

The J gene is TRBJ1-1, the V gene TRBV11-2; weak D call: TRBD1 (5 bases). V lost 6 bases and J 6 bases, leaving 11 bases between the germline ends. Per germline, CDR1 SGHAT and CDR2 FQNNGV. The CDR3 contains 12 residues. CDR3 sequence reads: CASRLDSPEAFF. The CDR3, as DNA: TGTGCCAGCAGACTAGACAGCCCTGAAGCTTTCTTT.

This chain links TRBV7-6 with TRBJ2-1; 12 nucleotides agree with TRBD2. Germline values: CDR1 SGHVS, CDR2 FNYEAQ. This CDR3 has 15 amino acids. V dropped 2 bases and J dropped 12; count of bases not matched to a gene: 8. As DNA, the CDR3 is TGTGCCAGCAGCTTACGGCTAGCGGGAGGGCCCGGGCAGTTCTTC. It specifies CASSLRLAGGPGQFF.

The chain joins TRBV30 to TRBJ2-2, with D possibly called TRBD1 or TRBD2 (5 bases each). Trimming stripped 4 bases from V and 7 bases from J, with 7 bases between. The germline gives CDR1 GTSNPN, CDR2 SVGIG (reference sequence). This CDR3 comprises 11 residues. CDR3 in amino acids: CAWNGGGELFF. The CDR3 DNA reads as TGTGCCTGGAATGGGGGCGGGGAGCTGTTTTTT.

The V gene is TRBV9, the J gene TRBJ2-2; 9 nucleotides agree with TRBD1. The CDR3 length is 16 residues. Germline CDR1 is SGDLS and CDR2 is YYNGEE. Germline trimming cut 3 bases from V and 1 base from J; bases unmatched to any gene: 4. This chain's CDR3 is CASSATTGGNTGELFF. The CDR3 nucleotides read TGTGCCAGCAGCGCCACGACAGGGGGGAACACCGGGGAGCTGTTTTTT.

The chain combines TRBV27 with TRBJ1-2; D is uncertain. This CDR3 region has 13 residues. Between the trimmed V and J ends, which lost 0 bases and 4 bases, there was a span of 6 bases. CDR1 is MNHEY, CDR2 SMNVEV, per germline (reference sequence). The CDR3: CASSLSHFYGYTF. The CDR3 DNA follows: TGTGCCAGCAGTTTATCACATTTCTATGGCTACACCTTC.

The chain carries TRBV6-6 and TRBJ2-1, with 10 bases aligning to TRBD1. CDR3 size: 15 residues. Per the germline V gene, CDR1 is MNHNY and CDR2 is SVGAGI (reference sequence). Trimming took 7 bases from V and 5 from J; bases not matched to a gene: 8. The DNA of the CDR3 is TGTGCCAGCACCTCGTTCGGGACAGGGGACAATGAGCAGTTCTTC. The encoded protein is CASTSFGTGDNEQFF.

This chain's CDR3 is CASSVVPSGINYGYTF. CDR3 in DNA: TGTGCCAGCAGCGTAGTTCCGTCAGGCATAAACTATGGCTACACCTTC. This chain joins TRBV9 and TRBJ1-2; D unclear. CDR3 length: 16 amino acids. Germline V gene lookup returns CDR1 SGDLS and CDR2 YYNGEE. V was pared by 0 bases and J by 2 bases, with 14 bases between.

The chain uses TRBV10-2 and TRBJ2-2; D is uncertain. The CDR3 is made up of 11 amino acids. The germline V gene encodes CDR1 WSHSY and CDR2 SAAADI. V was clipped by 4 bases and J by 6 bases, with 3 bases between them. The CDR3 DNA follows: TGCGCCAGCAGTGTGGCCGGGGAGCTGTTTTTT. Amino acids: CASSVAGELFF.

The CDR3 sequence is CASSLTAGAPYNEQFF. In DNA, the CDR3 is TGTGCCAGTAGCTTGACAGCGGGAGCCCCCTACAATGAGCAGTTCTTC. This rearrangement joins TRBV19 to TRBJ2-1; 8 positions match TRBD2. Trimming cost V 6 bases and J 2 bases; bases outside gene matches: 9. CDR3 length: 16 residues. In germline, CDR1 is LNHDA, CDR2 SQIVND (reference sequence).

V is TRBV30 and J is TRBJ2-7; possibly TRBD2 for D (5 bases). The CDR3 is made up of 13 amino acids. V was clipped by 3 bases and J by 0 bases, with 9 bases between them. Per the germline V gene, CDR1 is GTSNPN and CDR2 is SVGIG (reference sequence). In DNA form, the CDR3 reads TGTGCCTGGAGGGCCGGAGGCTCCTACGAGCAGTACTTC. Its protein is CAWRAGGSYEQYF.

The chain links TRBV7-3 to TRBJ2-1; D remains unclear. The germline V gene has CDR1 SGHTA and CDR2 FQGTGA. The CDR3 length is 13 residues. Trimming removed 5 bases at V and 7 bases at J, with 12 bases between. The CDR3: CASSTEHRNEQFF. The DNA for the CDR3 is TGTGCCAGCAGCACCGAACATCGGAATGAGCAGTTCTTC.

CDR3 nucleotide sequence: TGTGCCAGCAGTTTTCGGACAGGTAGCTCCTTTGGCTACACCTTC. Protein sequence: CASSFRTGSSFGYTF. V and J are TRBV27 and TRBJ1-2; 7 bases align to TRBD1. Per germline, CDR1 MNHEY and CDR2 SMNVEV (reference sequence). The CDR3 totals 15 residues. J gave up 7 bases and V 3 bases, and 11 bases lay outside the gene matches.

The table lists this clone with a few counts. This chain links TRBV2 with TRBJ2-2; no definite D call. The CDR3 covers 12 residues. Trimming removed 8 bases from V and 1 base from J, with 5 bases in between. The germline V gene encodes CDR1 SNHLY and CDR2 FYNNEI. CDR3 DNA sequence: TGTGCCAGCGTGGAGAACACCGGGGAGCTGTTTTTT. Translating gives CASVENTGELFF.

The V call is TRBV19, the J call TRBJ1-2, with a weak D call TRBD1 (5 bases). Germline-derived CDR1 and CDR2 are LNHDA and SQIVND (reference sequence). Between the trimmed V and J ends, which lost 8 bases and 5 bases, there was a span of 30 bases. The CDR3 loop spans 18 amino acids. CDR3 sequence: CASRQSILGTASSYGYTF. CDR3 nucleotides: TGTGCCAGTCGTCAGTCGATACTAGGGACCGCCTCTTCATATGGCTACACCTTC. The full variable domain, completed using reference TRBV19 and TRBJ1-2, is DGGITQSPKYLFRKEGQNVTLSCEQNLNHDAMYWYRQDPGQGLRLIYYSQIVNDFQKGDIAEGYSVSREKKESFPLTVTSAQKNPTAFYLCASRQSILGTASSYGYTFGSGTRLTVV.

This clone was seen once. The CDR3 nucleotides read TGTGCCAGCAGTTTATGGGGGGCGGGTCAGCCCCAGCATTTT. Translation: CASSLWGAGQPQHF. The chain is built from TRBV27 and TRBJ1-5; D perhaps matches TRBD1 (6 bases). The CDR3 loop spans 14 amino acids. CDR1 MNHEY and CDR2 SMNVEV come from the germline V gene (reference sequence). The germline V and J ends were trimmed by 1 base and 6 bases, with 10 bases remaining between them.

The rearrangement links TRBV4-3 to TRBJ1-2; no clear D gene. Germline V gene sequence: CDR1 LGHNA, CDR2 YSLEER. V lost 0 bases and J lost 4, with 12 bases in between. The CDR3 spans 15 residues. The CDR3 is CASSQDLGFGYGYTF. The CDR3 nucleotides read TGCGCCAGCAGCCAAGATCTCGGATTCGGCTATGGCTACACCTTC.

The rearrangement uses TRBV19 and TRBJ1-1; no firm D call. There are 11 residues in the CDR3. Trimming stripped 4 bases from V and 8 bases from J, with 8 bases between. Per germline, CDR1 LNHDA and CDR2 SQIVND (reference sequence). CDR3 amino acids: CASSTPGEAFF. The CDR3 nucleotides are TGTGCCAGTAGTACCCCTGGGGAAGCTTTCTTT.

The DNA of the CDR3 is TGTGCCAGAAGCCACTCCAGGGACAGGGGCAATCAGCCCCAGCATTTT. As protein: CARSHSRDRGNQPQHF. This chain links TRBV5-3 with TRBJ1-5; 9 nucleotides line up with TRBD1. TRBV5-3 is annotated as an ORF whose role is uncertain. The CDR3 is 16 residues long. Germline trimming cut 4 bases from V and 2 bases from J; bases unmatched to any gene: 7.

The rearrangement joins TRBV11-3 to TRBJ2-1; D ambiguous. Germline assignment: CDR1 SGHNT and CDR2 YENEEA. Trimming cost V 4 bases and J 8 bases, with 15 bases left between them. This CDR3 has 14 residues. This chain's CDR3 is CASSSPGLSDEQFF. The CDR3, as DNA: TGTGCCAGCAGCTCCCCGGGCCTCTCGGATGAGCAGTTCTTC.

J is TRBJ2-3 and V is TRBV28; 10 bases line up with TRBD2. This CDR3 has 15 amino acids. The V segment lost 8 bases and the J segment 8 bases; nucleotides outside the gene matches: 13. Looked up from germline, CDR1 is MDHEN and CDR2 is SYDVKM. Written as DNA, the CDR3 is TGTGCCAGCCGTATTAGCGGGGGGAGAATGGGTACGCAGTATTTT. Translated: CASRISGGRMGTQYF. Filled out from reference TRBV28 and TRBJ2-3, the complete variable domain reads DVKVTQSSRYLVKRTGEKVFLECVQDMDHENMFWYRQDPGLGLRLIYFSYDVKMKEKGDIPEGYSVSREKKERFSLILESASTNQTSMYLCASRISGGRMGTQYFGPGTRLTVL.

This clone has a single count. This sequence joins TRBV5-4 and TRBJ1-3, with D hard to call. CDR1 and CDR2 (germline): SGHNT, YYREEE (reference sequence). This CDR3 contains 11 residues. V lost 3 bases to trimming and J lost 4 bases, with 2 bases between them. The CDR3 region is CASSWGNTIYF. Here the CDR3 DNA reads TGTGCCAGCAGCTGGGGAAACACCATATATTTT. Complete variable domain (other parts from reference TRBV5-4 and TRBJ1-3): ETGVTQSPTHLIKTRGQQVTLRCSSQSGHNTVSWYQQALGQGPQFIFQYYREEENGRGNFPPRFSGLQFPNYSSELNVNALELDDSALYLCASSWGNTIYFGEGSWLTVV.

V usage is TRBV13 and J usage is TRBJ2-7; D remains unclear. Trimming took 5 bases from V and 1 from J, leaving 9 bases between them. This CDR3 spans 13 amino acids. Germline V lookup: CDR1 PRHDT, CDR2 FYEKMQ (reference sequence). The CDR3 sequence: CASSPPSSYEQYV. CDR3 nucleotide sequence: TGTGCCAGCAGCCCACCCTCTTCCTACGAGCAGTACGTC.

This chain uses TRBV7-9 with TRBJ2-7; D possibly uses TRBD1 or TRBD2 (5 bases each). Germline CDR1 reads SEHNR; CDR2 reads FQNEAQ (reference sequence). This CDR3 has 13 residues. V was clipped by 1 base and J by 6 bases, with 10 bases between them. The CDR3 coding sequence is TGTGCCAGCAGCTTAGTGGGGGTGGGCGAGCAGTACGTC. It encodes CASSLVGVGEQYV.

This chain connects TRBV13 to TRBJ2-2, with 7 nucleotides matching TRBD2. J gave up 5 bases and V 4 bases, and 7 bases lay outside the gene matches. Germline lookup yields CDR1 PRHDT and CDR2 FYEKMQ (reference sequence). This CDR3 spans 15 amino acids. The CDR3 here is CASSSRGVQTGELFF. CDR3 coding DNA: TGTGCCAGCAGCTCCCGGGGGGTTCAAACCGGGGAGCTGTTTTTT.

The chain combines TRBV7-6 with TRBJ2-7; 7 bases are a match to TRBD1. J was trimmed by 3 bases and V by 6 bases; bases with no gene match: 14. Germline lookup yields CDR1 SGHVS and CDR2 FNYEAQ. This CDR3 has 16 amino acids. The CDR3 sequence is CASSLTSGTEFYEQYF. The DNA for the CDR3 is TGTGCCAGCAGTCTCACCTCCGGGACAGAGTTCTACGAGCAGTACTTC.

The rearrangement uses TRBV19 and TRBJ2-3; 7 nucleotides line up with TRBD2. The CDR3 runs 14 residues. Trimming took 3 bases from V and 4 from J; bases not matched to a gene: 4. The germline V gene has CDR1 LNHDA and CDR2 SQIVND (reference sequence). The CDR3 coding sequence is TGTGCCAGTAGTATCGGGGGAGGGGCAGATACGCAGTATTTT. Its protein is CASSIGGGADTQYF.